These 2 T cell receptor beta chains came from one sample sequenced in a study of blood T cell repertoires in COVID-19 (dated by TCRdb to the early 2020s). Preparation of the library involved the immunoSEQ multiplex PCR assay. The table comes from immuneACCESS by way of TCRdb, which keeps in-frame sequences with V and J called. Part of the clones is missing from these tables; in studies checked, under half for an unresolved V gene and the rest for unknown reasons. This sample lists roughly 250,000 clones; about 87% were detected once. Over 2.5% of the sample rests with the top ten. Sequenced material: PBMCs or T cells enriched from blood (not recorded which). These receptors all come from a woman aged 40 to 50 who had been exposed to COVID-19.

This clone has a single count. The chain uses TRBV30 and TRBJ2-5; 9 bases agree with TRBD1. From germline, CDR1 is GTSNPN and CDR2 SVGIG (reference sequence). Losses at the gene ends were 1 base for V and 3 bases for J; bases not matched to a gene: 0. The CDR3 is 13 amino acids. CDR3 coding DNA: TGTGCCTGGAGTGGGACAGGGGAAGAGACCCAGTACTTC. It translates to CAWSGTGEETQYF.

The CDR3 reads CATSEGAVNEKLFF. The CDR3 region has the DNA TGTGCCACCAGTGAAGGGGCCGTTAATGAAAAACTGTTTTTT. The chain joins TRBV24-1 to TRBJ1-4, with D tentatively TRBD1 (5 bases). Germline lookup yields CDR1 KGHDR and CDR2 SFDVKD. CDR3 length: 14 amino acids. V was pared by 4 bases and J by 4 bases, with 9 bases between.